Below are 16 T cell receptor beta chains sequenced from a single sample in a study of OX40 agonist ivuxolimab in advanced cancers. Method: immunoSEQ multiplex PCR; TCRdb's copy keeps in-frame clones and lacks some. Found here are approximately 76,000 clones, about 94% of them singletons; the top ten hold approximately 11%. The material was CD4+ or CD8+ T cells sorted from blood, obtained in a trial of the OX40 agonist ivuxolimab. Receptors originate from an adult with an advanced solid tumor such as melanoma, head and neck, liver or kidney cancer.

The chain uses TRBV7-3 and TRBJ2-5, with D uncertain. This CDR3 has 16 amino acids. Deletions cut 0 bases from V and 4 bases from J, with 15 bases between. Germline lookup yields CDR1 SGHTA and CDR2 FQGTGA. The CDR3, as DNA: TGTGCCAGCAGCTTAACGCGGTATAAGTCGGGAGAGACCCAGTACTTC. This codes for CASSLTRYKSGETQYF.

This clone was counted once. At the DNA level, this CDR3 is encoded by other sequences in the same sample as well. The rearrangement joins TRBV4-3 to TRBJ2-7; no clear D gene. The germline gives CDR1 LGHNA, CDR2 YSLEER. This CDR3 is built from 14 residues. V lost 0 bases and J 0 bases, leaving 6 bases between the germline ends. This CDR3 reads CASSQDLGSYEQYF. The CDR3 nucleotides are TGCGCCAGCAGCCAAGATCTGGGCTCCTACGAGCAGTACTTC.

The chain recombines TRBV27 with TRBJ2-1; D is unresolved. The CDR3 is 14 amino acids. Between the trimmed V and J ends, which lost 3 bases and 4 bases, there was a span of 10 bases. CDR1 and CDR2 from the germline V gene are MNHEY and SMNVEV (reference sequence). The CDR3 sequence: CASSLVVKYNEQFF. Here the CDR3 DNA reads TGTGCCAGCAGTTTGGTTGTGAAGTACAATGAGCAGTTCTTC.

The table lists this clone with a count of one. V is TRBV7-9 and J is TRBJ1-4, with TRBD1 as a possible D gene (5 bases). The V end was cut by 6 bases, the J end by 5 bases, with 19 bases between. Germline V CDR1 and CDR2: SEHNR, FQNEAQ (reference sequence). The CDR3 runs to 16 residues. CDR3 nucleotide sequence: TGTGCCAGCAGTCCACCCACCGGGGCCCACAATGAAAAACTGTTTTTT. Translated, it gives CASSPPTGAHNEKLFF. Filled out from reference TRBV7-9 and TRBJ1-4, the complete variable domain reads DTGVSQNPRHKITKRGQNVTFRCDPISEHNRLYWYRQTLGQGPEFLTYFQNEAQLEKSRLLSDRFSAERPKGSFSTLEIQRTEQGDSAMYLCASSPPTGAHNEKLFFGSGTQLSVL.

CDR3 nucleotides: TGTGCCAGCAGCTTACCCGGGACCCTGGGGTTGTACGAGCAGTACTTC. This codes for CASSLPGTLGLYEQYF. The V and J genes are TRBV21-1 and TRBJ2-7. TRBV21-1 is a recognized pseudogene. The CDR3 spans 16 residues.

The chain links TRBV7-2 to TRBJ2-3, with D possibly being TRBD1 or TRBD2 (5 bases each). The V gene lost 3 bases and the J gene lost 6 bases, with 16 bases spanning the gap. Per the germline V gene, CDR1 is SGHTA and CDR2 is FQGNSA. The CDR3 runs 15 residues. The CDR3 region is CASSFGTSTTDTQYF. The CDR3 bases are TGTGCCAGCAGCTTCGGGACCTCCACCACGGATACGCAGTATTTT.

The chain recombines TRBV2 with TRBJ1-5; D call uncertain. The V gene lost 7 bases and the J gene lost 0 bases, with 7 bases spanning the gap. The CDR3 sequence is 13 residues long. The germline gives CDR1 SNHLY, CDR2 FYNNEI. Here the CDR3 reads CASKVGSNQPQHF. For the CDR3, the DNA is TGTGCCAGCAAAGTGGGTAGCAATCAGCCCCAGCATTTT.

The gene calls are TRBV12-5 and TRBJ1-1, with D uncertain. The V end lost 2 bases, the J end lost 7 bases, and 8 bases lay between the germline ends. Germline V gene data show CDR1 as LGHNT and CDR2 as FRNRAP. This CDR3 is built from 12 residues. The DNA of the CDR3 is TGTGCTAGTGGTTTGATTTACAGTGAAGCTTTCTTT. It yields the protein CASGLIYSEAFF.

The chain has TRBV2 and TRBJ2-7; 10 nucleotides agree with TRBD1. V gave up 1 base and J gave up 5 bases; unmatched junction bases: 5. Germline CDR1 and CDR2: SNHLY and FYNNEI. There are 15 residues in the CDR3. CDR3 residues: CASSEVGTGVNEQYF. The CDR3 bases are TGTGCCAGCAGTGAAGTGGGGACAGGGGTCAACGAGCAGTACTTC.

The CDR3 DNA sequence: TGTGCCAGCAGTTTCCAGGTAGCCTACGAGCAGTACTTC. As protein: CASSFQVAYEQYF. This rearrangement joins TRBV27 to TRBJ2-7; D unresolved. Trimming pared 3 bases from V and 2 bases from J, leaving 8 bases between. The CDR3 is 13 residues long. Germline assignment: CDR1 MNHEY and CDR2 SMNVEV (reference sequence).

This sequence joins TRBV7-9 and TRBJ2-5, with a weak D call TRBD2 (6 bases). The length of the CDR3 is 11 residues. Germline-derived CDR1 and CDR2 are SEHNR and FQNEAQ (reference sequence). Trimming left V 6 bases short and J 5 bases short, with 7 bases between. The CDR3 protein is CASRTRETQYF. CDR3 in DNA: TGTGCCAGCAGGACTAGGGAGACCCAGTACTTC. Together with reference TRBV7-9 and TRBJ2-5, the CDR3 gives the full variable domain: DTGVSQNPRHKITKRGQNVTFRCDPISEHNRLYWYRQTLGQGPEFLTYFQNEAQLEKSRLLSDRFSAERPKGSFSTLEIQRTEQGDSAMYLCASRTRETQYFGPGTRLLVL.

The gene calls are TRBV19 and TRBJ1-5, with D perhaps TRBD1 (5 bases). This CDR3 spans 13 amino acids. Germline V CDR1 and CDR2: LNHDA, SQIVND (reference sequence). V gave up 8 bases and J gave up 6 bases, with 14 bases separating them. The CDR3 DNA reads as TGTGCCAGTGAGCCGGGGGTTGCTCAGCCCCAGCATTTT. Its protein is CASEPGVAQPQHF.

The chain joins TRBV6-5 to TRBJ2-7, with D perhaps TRBD1 (5 bases). Trimming removed 4 bases from V and 2 bases from J, with 9 bases in between. The CDR3 contains 13 residues. The germline V gene encodes CDR1 MNHEY and CDR2 SVGAGI. Here the CDR3 DNA reads TGTGCCAGCAGTTCAGGGAATGCCTACGAGCAGTACTTC. Protein product: CASSSGNAYEQYF.

This rearrangement joins TRBV11-2 to TRBJ2-7; possibly TRBD1 for D (5 bases). Germline lookup yields CDR1 SGHAT and CDR2 FQNNGV. V lost 1 base and J lost 2, with 9 bases in between. The CDR3 is made up of 14 amino acids. The CDR3 spells CASSLGVGAYEQYF. For the CDR3, the DNA is TGTGCCAGCAGCTTAGGGGTAGGGGCCTACGAGCAGTACTTC.

The chain carries TRBV27 and TRBJ2-7; 7 bases line up with TRBD1. V trimming: 3 bases; J trimming: 0 bases; junction bases outside the gene matches: 5. The germline V gene has CDR1 MNHEY and CDR2 SMNVEV (reference sequence). This CDR3 has 15 amino acids. The CDR3 reads CASSLPGTASYEQYF. The DNA for the CDR3 is TGTGCCAGCAGTTTGCCCGGGACAGCCTCCTACGAGCAGTACTTC.

J is TRBJ2-1 and V is TRBV29-1; the D gene is possibly TRBD1 (6 bases). V dropped 2 bases and J dropped 3 bases, with 11 bases sitting between them. The CDR3 is made up of 14 amino acids. CDR1 SQVTM and CDR2 ANQGSEA come from the germline V gene. CDR3 nucleotide sequence: TGCAGCGTTGAAAAGGGCAGGGGCTACAATGAGCAGTTCTTC. This encodes CSVEKGRGYNEQFF.